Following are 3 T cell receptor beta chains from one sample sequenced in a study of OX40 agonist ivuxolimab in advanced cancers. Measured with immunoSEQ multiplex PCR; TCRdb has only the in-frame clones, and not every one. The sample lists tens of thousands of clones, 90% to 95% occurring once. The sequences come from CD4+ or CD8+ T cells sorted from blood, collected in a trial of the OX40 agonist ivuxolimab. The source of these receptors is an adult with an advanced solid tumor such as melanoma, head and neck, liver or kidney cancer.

CDR3 nucleotides: TGTGCCAGCATGGCAGTCCTTCCTAATTCACCCCTCCACTTT. Amino acid sequence: CASMAVLPNSPLHF. The chain has TRBV6-1 and TRBJ1-6, with D unresolved. From germline, CDR1 is MNHNS and CDR2 SASEGT. Trimming pared 7 bases from V and 6 bases from J, leaving 13 bases between. The CDR3 loop spans 14 amino acids.

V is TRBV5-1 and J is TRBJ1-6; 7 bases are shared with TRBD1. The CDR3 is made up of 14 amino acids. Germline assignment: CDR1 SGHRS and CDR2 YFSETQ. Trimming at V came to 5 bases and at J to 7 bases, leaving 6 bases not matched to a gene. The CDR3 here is CASRPQGENSPLHF. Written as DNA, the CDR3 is TGCGCCAGCAGACCGCAGGGGGAGAATTCACCCCTCCACTTT. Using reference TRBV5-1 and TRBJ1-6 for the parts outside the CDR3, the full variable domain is KAGVTQTPRYLIKTRGQQVTLSCSPISGHRSVSWYQQTPGQGLQFLFEYFSETQRNKGNFPGRFSGRQFSNSRSEMNVSTLELGDSALYLCASRPQGENSPLHFGNGTRLTVT.

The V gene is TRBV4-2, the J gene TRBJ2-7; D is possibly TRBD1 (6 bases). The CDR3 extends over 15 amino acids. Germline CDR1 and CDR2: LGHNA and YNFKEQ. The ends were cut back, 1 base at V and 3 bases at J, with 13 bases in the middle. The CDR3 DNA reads TGTGCCAGCAGCCAAGGAGAGACGGGACACTACGAGCAGTACTTC. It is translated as CASSQGETGHYEQYF.